The TCR beta chain under discussion was sequenced for a study of immune evolution from preneoplasia to lung adenocarcinoma. In the study overall: HLA loss of heterozygosity: 7% AIS, more than 14% MIA, about 35% ADC, none AAH.

Note on this clone: What it binds is unknown.

Repertoires were generated with immunoSEQ multiplex PCR, while TCRdb's copy carries only in-frame clones and drops some. In the table there are 4,000 to 4,500 clones, 65% to 90% of which are singletons. General study findings and limits: Compared with EGFR-mutant or double wild-type lesions, KRAS-mutant nodules were more clonal.

This CDR3 comprises 13 residues. CDR1 MNHEY and CDR2 SMNVEV come from the germline V gene (reference sequence). V lost 5 bases, J lost 8 bases, and 15 bases lay in between. This TCR was sampled from a person aged 55 to 75 with lung adenocarcinoma. The specimen sequenced was FFPE minimally invasive lung adenocarcinoma tissue. This rearrangement joins TRBV27 to TRBJ1-2, with D possibly matching TRBD1 (5 bases). The chain's CDR3 is CASSKTGTEGYTF. The CDR3 DNA reads TGTGCCAGCAGTAAAACCGGGACGGAGGGCTACACCTTC.